This T cell receptor beta chain came from a study of OX40 agonist ivuxolimab in advanced cancers. With respect to the entire study: The costimulatory receptor OX40 (CD134) was targeted by ivuxolimab, a fully human IgG2 agonistic monoclonal antibody. Of the approximately 50 dose-escalation patients, hepatocellular carcinoma was present in around 20, melanoma in roughly 15, renal cell carcinoma in 9 and head and neck cancer in 9. In the dose-escalation cohort, 82.7% of patients were male, and the mean age was approximately 60 years, with a range of about 23 to 90. Intravenous ivuxolimab was administered to patients every 2 weeks at six dose levels: 0.01, 0.1, 0.3, 1.5, 3 and 10 mg/kg. The monotherapy dose-escalation portion (N ≈ 55 patients) of the phase I ivuxolimab trial is reported in the paper. The purpose of peripheral TCRbeta sequencing was to test whether ivuxolimab changed TCR sequence diversity and led to clonal T-cell expansion. Partial responses occurred in three dose-escalation patients: two with cutaneous melanoma and one with hepatocellular carcinoma. Prior anti-PD-1, anti-PD-L1 or anti-CTLA-4 therapy was permitted, and approximately 40% of dose-escalation patients had received checkpoint inhibitors.

Broad study findings and their caveats: Low levels of normalized T-cell clonal expansion were also seen in some patients who did not respond. Partial responders in the 0.1-3.0 mg/kg groups had among the lowest normalized peripheral clonal expansion, especially among CD8+ T cells. After ivuxolimab, expanded clones were on average more numerous among CD8+ T cells than among CD4+ T cells. Clonal expansion of both CD4+ and CD8+ blood T cells was observed from baseline to week 6 at doses 0.1 to 3.0 mg/kg. The antigen specificity of the peripheral T cells that underwent clonal expansion was not determined.

V loses 2 bases at its end and J loses 8 bases; junction bases beyond the gene matches: 3. Its CDR3 holds 15 amino acids, cysteine through phenylalanine. Only the CDR3 part of the read is kept: 45 bases, read in frame from the first base. From the germline V gene, CDR1 is MGHDK and CDR2 is SYGVNS. Of note for this clone: No cognate antigen has been identified for it. Base qualities were left out, and no much larger clone turns up one base away.

The trial excluded patients who had a history of autoimmune disease or were on systemic immunosuppression. In every dose cohort, peripheral blood was drawn for TCR sequencing at baseline, cycle 4 day 1, and cycle 7 day 1. Samples came from an open-label, multicenter, first-in-human phase I dose-escalation trial of ivuxolimab. Adults with locally advanced or metastatic head and neck squamous cell, hepatocellular, melanoma or renal cell carcinoma were enrolled in the trial. Before TCR sequencing, CD4+ T cells and CD8+ T cells were sorted from peripheral blood as separate populations. For sequencing of the TCRbeta CDR3 region, genomic DNA was extracted from the sorted cells. The immunoSEQ Assay was used to sequence the TCRbeta CDR3 regions. The clones in this table, taken by TCRdb from immuneACCESS, are in-frame only. Not every clone is retained; where verified, under half of the shortfall comes from an unresolved V gene, and the cause of the rest is unknown. This sample lists about 56,000 clones; 92% were detected once. 25% of the sample rests with the top ten.

Sequenced here: CD4+ or CD8+ T cells sorted from blood, sampled in a trial of the OX40 agonist ivuxolimab. The V gene is TRBV25-1 and the J gene is TRBJ2-1; 13 bases in between match TRBD2. This receptor was obtained from an adult with an advanced solid tumor such as melanoma, head and neck, liver or kidney cancer. The CDR3 protein: CASSEGTSGIHEQFF. The DNA reads TGTGCCAGCAGTGAAGGGACTAGCGGGATCCATGAGCAGTTCTTC. The full variable domain, completed from the reference TRBV25-1 and TRBJ2-1 proteins outside the CDR3, reads EADIYQTPRYLVIGTGKKITLECSQTMGHDKMYWYQQDPGMELHLIHYSYGVNSTEKGDLSSESTVSRIRTEHFPLTLESARPSHTSQYLCASSEGTSGIHEQFFGPGTRLTVL.